The 13 T cell receptor beta chains presented below share a single source sample, sequenced in a study of cytomegalovirus exposure and HLA in healthy donors. Use of 60 Vbeta and 13 Jbeta primers characterized the PCR. The repertoire was sequenced with immunoSEQ multiplex PCR; TCRdb's copy has only in-frame clones and lacks some. The repertoire includes 85,000 to 100,000 clones, 86% of them detected once, and approximately 10% sits in the top ten. Material: PBMCs. Every receptor here comes from a man aged 25 to 40 in good health and CMV-seropositive.

The chain carries TRBV5-1 and TRBJ2-7; tentatively, D is TRBD1 (6 bases). From germline, CDR1 is SGHRS and CDR2 YFSETQ. There are 13 residues in the CDR3. Trimming removed 4 bases at V and 3 bases at J, with 11 bases between. CDR3 sequence (DNA): TGCGCCAGCAGCCCGGACAGAAACTACGAGCAGTACTTC. Translating gives CASSPDRNYEQYF.

The chain recombines TRBV6-6 with TRBJ2-1; 13 bases agree with TRBD2. Germline assignment: CDR1 MNHNY and CDR2 SVGAGI (reference sequence). CDR3 size: 16 residues. The trim removed 2 bases at V and 8 bases at J, leaving 6 bases unmatched. The CDR3 loop reads CASSYIRTSGSYEQFF. CDR3 DNA sequence: TGTGCCAGCAGTTACATAAGGACTAGCGGGAGCTATGAGCAGTTCTTC.

The chain joins TRBV5-1 to TRBJ2-2, with 7 bases matching TRBD1. V was pared by 9 bases and J by 4 bases, with 6 bases of the junction left unmatched. Germline V gene data show CDR1 as SGHRS and CDR2 as YFSETQ. The CDR3 has 13 amino acids. The CDR3 bases are TGCGCCATTCGACAGGGTGGCACCGGGGAGCTGTTTTTT. It is translated as CAIRQGGTGELFF.

The V call is TRBV18, the J call TRBJ2-2; D not certain. Germline CDR1 and CDR2: KGHSH and LQKENI. There are 16 residues in the CDR3. V was cut by 3 bases and J by 0 bases, with 11 bases left in between. The chain's CDR3 is CASSPREPANTGELFF. In DNA, the CDR3 is TGTGCCAGCTCACCGCGCGAGCCGGCGAACACCGGGGAGCTGTTTTTT.

This clone was counted only a few times. The chain carries TRBV29-1 and TRBJ1-1, with a possible D match to TRBD1 (5 bases). The CDR3 is 13 residues long. CDR1 is SQVTM and CDR2 is ANQGSEA in the germline V gene. V gave up 6 bases and J gave up 0 bases, with 11 bases separating them. Written as DNA, the CDR3 is TGCAGCGTGCGGGGGGGAGTGAACACTGAAGCTTTCTTT. This translates into CSVRGGVNTEAFF.

This sequence joins TRBV5-6 and TRBJ2-5; no reliable D call. V dropped 1 base and J dropped 5 bases, with 12 bases sitting between them. CDR3 size: 14 residues. CDR1 is SGHDT and CDR2 is YYEEEE in the germline V gene. The CDR3 DNA follows: TGTGCCAGCAGCTTGAATTCGGTATTGGAGACCCAGTACTTC. It is translated as CASSLNSVLETQYF.

The chain couples TRBV19 to TRBJ2-7; 8 positions agree with TRBD1. Per the germline V gene, CDR1 is LNHDA and CDR2 is SQIVND (reference sequence). CDR3 size: 14 residues. V lost 3 bases and J lost 3; bases outside the gene matches: 4. Here the CDR3 reads CASSIRTGRYEQYF. The CDR3 DNA sequence: TGTGCCAGTAGTATCCGGACAGGGCGCTACGAGCAGTACTTC.

The J gene is TRBJ2-1, the V gene TRBV6-5; the D gene is possibly TRBD2 (5 bases). V was pared by 0 bases and J by 9 bases, with 9 bases between. Per germline, CDR1 MNHEY and CDR2 SVGAGI. This CDR3 has 13 amino acids. The CDR3 nucleotides read TGTGCCAGCAGTTACTCCCTAGCCCGTGAGCAGTTCTTC. It codes for CASSYSLAREQFF.

The count of this clone is one. The CDR3: CASSLAYEQYF. The CDR3 DNA sequence: TGTGCCAGCAGCTTGGCTTACGAGCAGTACTTC. The chain is built from TRBV11-2 and TRBJ2-7; D gene ambiguous. Trimming pared 3 bases from V and 4 bases from J, leaving 4 bases between. Germline CDR1 is SGHAT and CDR2 is FQNNGV. This CDR3 spans 11 amino acids.

Only one count was recorded for this clone. The chain is built from TRBV5-1 and TRBJ2-3; TRBD1 matches 9 bases. The CDR3 totals 15 residues. The junction had 1 base not matched to a gene; V was cut back by 2 bases and J by 0 bases. Germline V gene lookup returns CDR1 SGHRS and CDR2 YFSETQ. The CDR3 loop is CASSFGTGSTDTQYF. CDR3 nucleotide sequence: TGCGCCAGCAGCTTCGGGACAGGGAGCACAGATACGCAGTATTTT. Variable domain in full (rest from reference TRBV5-1 and TRBJ2-3): KAGVTQTPRYLIKTRGQQVTLSCSPISGHRSVSWYQQTPGQGLQFLFEYFSETQRNKGNFPGRFSGRQFSNSRSEMNVSTLELGDSALYLCASSFGTGSTDTQYFGPGTRLTVL.

This rearrangement joins TRBV7-8 to TRBJ2-6; 8 bases fit TRBD2. After removal of 1 base from V and 0 bases from J, the junction contained 17 bases not matched to a gene. The length of the CDR3 is 22 residues. Germline-derived CDR1 and CDR2 are SGHVS and FQNEAQ. The CDR3 loop reads CASSLVFRAGGFLNSGANVLTF. The CDR3 nucleotides read TGTGCCAGCAGCTTAGTTTTCCGGGCGGGAGGCTTTCTCAACTCTGGGGCCAACGTCCTGACTTTC.

This sequence joins TRBV27 and TRBJ1-5; 7 nucleotides agree with TRBD1. This CDR3 is built from 15 residues. The germline gives CDR1 MNHEY, CDR2 SMNVEV (reference sequence). The V segment lost 4 bases and the J segment 5 bases; nucleotides outside the gene matches: 8. As DNA, the CDR3 is TGTGCCAGCAGTTCGGGGACAGAGGACTATCAGCCCCAGCATTTT. Its protein product is CASSSGTEDYQPQHF.

This clone was found once. This chain uses TRBV28 with TRBJ2-7; 10 nucleotides match TRBD2. Germline trimming cut 3 bases from V and 2 bases from J; bases unmatched to any gene: 7. This CDR3 has 16 residues. Germline V lookup: CDR1 MDHEN, CDR2 SYDVKM. CDR3 loop: CASSFTPGLATYEQYF. CDR3 DNA: TGTGCCAGCAGTTTCACCCCGGGACTAGCGACCTACGAGCAGTACTTC.